The present T cell receptor beta chain was sequenced within a study of T-cell memory formation after mild COVID-19 (dated by TCRdb to the early 2020s). Some background on the complete study: TCR sequence clusters from the two donors were largely donor specific. Longitudinal TCRalpha and TCRbeta repertoire sequencing tracked T-cell clones expanding and contracting after mild COVID-19 in a couple of donors. Two young, previously healthy adult volunteers, one female and one male, were included in the cohort. Beyond this particular receptor, the publication reports: Balanced CD4/CD8 phenotypes were observed for clones contracting from day 15 to 85, whereas a bias towards CD4+ was observed for a second wave of clones expanding from day 15 to 37. Contracting CD4+ clones appeared mostly in the CM and EM memory subsets, whereas CD8+ clones were enriched in EMRA. SARS-CoV-2 specificity was not confirmed for the second-wave clones peaking on day 37. Some responding clones were detected in pre-infection memory, which suggested that pre-existing cross-reactive memory T cells had joined the SARS-CoV-2 response. The study covered only a couple of mild cases, and larger cohorts including severe cases with pre-infection samples were considered necessary.

Ficoll-Paque density gradient centrifugation was the method used to isolate PBMCs. Sequencing was performed on an Illumina NovaSeq 6000. TCRalpha and TCRbeta cDNA libraries were constructed by 5'RACE with constant-segment primers, with sample barcodes and unique molecular identifiers being introduced. RNA was extracted from every sample with Trizol reagent. Library amplification was performed in two PCR steps, and a second sample barcode and Illumina TruSeq adapters were introduced in the second step. Libraries were sequenced on an Illumina NovaSeq with 2 x 150 bp paired-end reads. In the source study's methods: The reads were demultiplexed and collapsed into UMI-guided consensus sequences using migec v1.2.7. Using mixcr v2.1.11, the UMI consensuses were aligned to TRA and TRB V and J templates and assembled into clonotypes. Expanded or contracted clonotypes were those called significant by both edgeR and NoisET, with noise models trained on biological replicates. edgeR calls used a false discovery rate-adjusted p below 0.01 and a log2 fold-change threshold of 1. PCA with hierarchical clustering of max-normalized trajectories of the 1000 most abundant clonotypes was used as exploratory dynamics analysis. Each responding clone was given a CD4 or CD8 phenotype based on the CD4+ and CD8+ repertoires, which had been sequenced separately. The public sequencing data were trimmed at Q25 with fastp and processed into clonotypes with MiXCR by TCRdb, which kept only in-frame beta chains. All rows with the same CDR3 protein become a single entry with the most common DNA and genes. TCRdb, rather than the study authors, made the V and J calls. Present in this sample are approximately 340,000 distinct CDR3 sequences, 15% to 20% of which were seen just once. The top ten clonotypes cover approximately 20% of the sample.

The CDR3 runs 11 amino acids, cysteine and phenylalanine included. The only DNA kept is the CDR3, 33 bases in frame from the first base. V and J are truncated by 5 bases and 5 bases respectively, leaving an intervening sequence of 6 bases. For CDR1 and CDR2, the germline V gene lists SQVTM and ANQGSEA. On this clonotype: The clone's antigen remains unknown. No qualities accompany the bases; no much larger clone lies one base away.

The sequenced sample was PBMCs or a T cell subset sorted from them (not recorded which). This sequence uses TRBV29-1 and TRBJ2-2, with no confident D gene call. The receptor was isolated from a man between 18 and 29 years old who had mild COVID-19 (a few samples of this study predate the infection). The sample titles of this study are shuffled in the database, so cell type and time point are left out; the donor was told from shared clones. The DNA sequence is as follows: TGCAGCGTTAAACGGACCGGGGAGCTGTTTTTT. The resulting protein is CSVKRTGELFF.